Reported below is one TCR beta chain. These data originate in a study of patients and donors after allogeneic stem cell transplantation. TCRdb reanalysed the RT-PCR reads using MiXCR and keeps one entry per CDR3 protein. The sample holds approximately 160,000 distinct CDR3 sequences, about 29% seen once. V lost 7 bases and J 6 bases, leaving 23 bases between the germline ends. The CDR3 contains 16 residues. Germline loops: CDR1 KGHSH, CDR2 LQKENI. This receptor was identified in a human donor who was either an allogeneic HSCT recipient or a stem cell or donor lymphocyte infusion donor (not recorded which). It is not recorded whose cells these are; they may come from a transplant donor. Sequenced sample: blood, either unsorted or a sorted T cell fraction (not recorded which). V usage is TRBV18 and J usage is TRBJ2-3; TRBD2 is a possible D gene (6 bases). CDR3: CASCEAGGDLSDTQYF. CDR3 in DNA: TGTGCCAGCTGCGAGGCTGGAGGGGATTTATCCGATACGCAGTATTTT. Combining the CDR3 with reference TRBV18 and TRBJ2-3 gives the whole variable domain NAGVMQNPRHLVRRRGQEARLRCSPMKGHSHVYWYRQLPEEGLKFMVYLQKENIIDESGMPKERFSAEFPKEGPSILRIQQVVRGDSAAYFCASCEAGGDLSDTQYFGPGTRLTVL.